These T cell receptor beta chains were read from a single sample in a study of shared clonotypes between healthy human individuals. Sequencing used immunoSEQ multiplex PCR; TCRdb keeps in-frame clones, though not all of them. The table records about 300,000 clones, approximately 79% of them present only once. The sample consisted of memory CD4+ T cells sorted from blood. The receptor set was obtained from a man aged 25 to 40 in good health. Each CDR3 is given with its conserved first and last residue. Each record gives: D gene, V gene, clone size, J gene, CDR3 DNA, CDR3 protein. A D gene is named only where the DNA matches it firmly. A row's size may be missing; if present it is once, few, many or a size class.

.	TRBV5-1	.	TRBJ2-1	TGCGCCAGCAAGTCTAGATCGTCAAACAATGAGCAGTTCTTC	CASKSRSSNNEQFF
TRBD1	TRBV28	.	TRBJ1-5	TGTGCCAGCAGTCCGACAGGGTCTTTCGAGCCCCAGCATTTT	CASSPTGSFEPQHF
.	TRBV10-1	.	TRBJ2-3	TGCGCCAGCAGTGAAATGTTTGGACGGAATACGCAGTATTTT	CASSEMFGRNTQYF
.	TRBV11-3	.	TRBJ2-3	TGTGCCAGCAGCCATAGGGGCCAAGATACGCAGTATTTT	CASSHRGQDTQYF
.	TRBV27	once	TRBJ1-1	TGTGCCAGCAGATCCGGACTGAAAGTGTGGGAAGCTTTCTTT	CASRSGLKVWEAFF
.	TRBV5-6	.	TRBJ2-7	TGTGCCAGCAGCTTTAAGCGGACCTACGAGCAGTACTTC	CASSFKRTYEQYF
TRBD2	TRBV19	.	TRBJ2-2	TGTGCCAGTAGTATAGATCGCGGGGGGATACCAGGCGGGGAGCTGTTTTTT	CASSIDRGGIPGGELFF
.	TRBV18	.	TRBJ2-2	TGTGCCACCCTCCAATCGGGAGCCAACACCGGGGAGCTGTTTTTT	CATLQSGANTGELFF
TRBD1	TRBV6-6	.	TRBJ1-4	TGTGCCCGGGGACAGGGTGAGGAAAAACTGTTTTTT	CARGQGEEKLFF
TRBD1	TRBV7-2	.	TRBJ2-7	TGTGCCAGCGGCAGGCAGGGGGACTCCTACGAGCAGTACTTC	CASGRQGDSYEQYF
.	TRBV30	.	TRBJ1-4	TGTGCCTGGAGTAGGGACGAAAAACTGTTTTTT	CAWSRDEKLFF
.	TRBV19	.	TRBJ1-5	TGTGCCAGTAGTATAGGGTGGGGCAGGCAGCCCCAGCATTTT	CASSIGWGRQPQHF
TRBD1	TRBV19	.	TRBJ1-2	TGTGCCAGCAGACAGGGGGCTCGAGGCTACACCTTC	CASRQGARGYTF
.	TRBV2	.	TRBJ1-5	TGTGCCAGCAGAGGAATTACAGGAAACAATCAGCCCCAGCATTTT	CASRGITGNNQPQHF
TRBD1	TRBV15	.	TRBJ1-5	TGTGCCACCAGCAGTCCGGGACAGGGCCCTAGCAATCAGCCCCAGCATTTT	CATSSPGQGPSNQPQHF
TRBD1	TRBV7-3	few	TRBJ2-2	TGTGCCAGCAGCTCACAGGGGTTCGGCGGGGAGCTGTTTTTT	CASSSQGFGGELFF
TRBD1	TRBV29-1	few	TRBJ2-1	TGCAGCGCCAGAGACAGGGGGTCCTACAATGAGCAGTTCTTC	CSARDRGSYNEQFF
.	TRBV28	.	TRBJ1-5	TGTGCCAGCAGAGCGAATTTAGGGGGCAATCAGCCCCAGCATTTT	CASRANLGGNQPQHF
.	TRBV28	few	TRBJ2-7	TGTGCCAGCAGGCACCCGGCCGGGGTGGAGTACTTC	CASRHPAGVEYF
TRBD2	TRBV5-1	.	TRBJ2-1	TGCGCCAGCAGCGCCACTAGCGCCGCCTACAATGAGCAGTTCTTC	CASSATSAAYNEQFF
TRBD1	TRBV11-2	.	TRBJ1-1	TGTGCCAGCACCCCCGGGACAGGGGGTGGTGACACTGAAGCTTTCTTT	CASTPGTGGGDTEAFF
TRBD2	TRBV5-4	.	TRBJ2-2	TGTGCCAGCAGCTTGGGGACTAGCGGGAGTGCCGGGGAGCTGTTTTTT	CASSLGTSGSAGELFF
.	TRBV7-9	.	TRBJ2-1	TGTGCCAGCAGCCGCAGACAGGCGGTACCTAGCTCCTACAATGAGCAGTTCTTC	CASSRRQAVPSSYNEQFF
.	TRBV28	.	TRBJ1-4	TGTGCCAGCGTGGGGGGGGACATTGGTGAAAAACTGTTTTTT	CASVGGDIGEKLFF
TRBD2	TRBV5-1	.	TRBJ2-1	TGCGCCAGCAGCTTGGGTCTAGCGGCCAGCTCCTACAATGAGCAGTTCTTC	CASSLGLAASSYNEQFF
.	TRBV6-6	.	TRBJ2-7	TGTGCCAGCAGTCCAGGGACAACCAACTACGAGCAGTACTTC	CASSPGTTNYEQYF
.	TRBV5-1	.	TRBJ1-2	TGCGCCAGCAGCTTGGAGGTCAGCCTTACGGGGGGCTATGGCTACACCTTC	CASSLEVSLTGGYGYTF
TRBD1	TRBV25-1	.	TRBJ2-1	TGTGCCAGCAGTACTGCAGGGGGCAAGCGAGACAATGAGCAGTTCTTC	CASSTAGGKRDNEQFF
TRBD1	TRBV18	.	TRBJ1-1	TGTGCCAGCTCACCGTATCGGGCAGGGGGCAACACTGAAGCTTTCTTT	CASSPYRAGGNTEAFF
.	TRBV5-1	.	TRBJ2-1	TGCGCCAGCAGCCCCTCCCTCGGGGCTGGTCGACGGCCCTACAATGAGCAGTTCTTC	CASSPSLGAGRRPYNEQFF
.	TRBV27	many	TRBJ2-7	TGTGCCAGCGGATATACCTACGAGCAGTACTTC	CASGYTYEQYF
TRBD1	TRBV7-2	.	TRBJ1-1	TGTGCCAGCAGCTTAGCGAGGGGACAGGGCCTGGCTTTCTTT	CASSLARGQGLAFF
TRBD1	TRBV6-6	.	TRBJ2-5	TGTGCCAGCAACAGGGGCCACGGTGAGACCCAGTACTTC	CASNRGHGETQYF
.	TRBV7-9	.	TRBJ1-4	TGTGCCAGCAGCAAGACGATGGGGCCGGGTGAAAAACTGTTTTTT	CASSKTMGPGEKLFF
.	TRBV6-5	few	TRBJ2-2	TGTGCCAGCAGTTACTCGCGGGCACACACCGGGGAGCTGTTTTTT	CASSYSRAHTGELFF
TRBD1	TRBV19	.	TRBJ1-2	TGTGCCAGTAGTATCAGGGGGACGGGATTCTACTATGGCTACACCTTC	CASSIRGTGFYYGYTF
TRBD1	TRBV5-8	.	TRBJ2-2	TGTGCCAGCAGCCCAATATCCCGACAGGGGGCCGGCGGGGAGCTGTTTTTT	CASSPISRQGAGGELFF
.	TRBV27	many	TRBJ1-2	TGTGCCAGCAGTTTTCTCTATGGCTACACCTTC	CASSFLYGYTF
TRBD2	TRBV10-3	once	TRBJ2-4	TGTGCCATCAGTGTAGCGGGTGGGAGGAACATTCAGTACTTC	CAISVAGGRNIQYF
.	TRBV10-2	.	TRBJ2-7	TGCGCCAGCACTGGAGACAGGAACGAGCAGTACTTC	CASTGDRNEQYF
.	TRBV7-9	.	TRBJ1-5	TGTGCCAGCAGCTTACGGGGAGATCAGCCCCAGCATTTT	CASSLRGDQPQHF
.	TRBV30	.	TRBJ1-4	TGTGCCTGGAGTGGCAGTTCAACTAATGAAAAACTGTTTTTT	CAWSGSSTNEKLFF
.	TRBV5-4	.	TRBJ2-2	TGTGCCAGCAGCTGGACAACGAACACCGGGGAGCTGTTTTTT	CASSWTTNTGELFF
.	TRBV2	many	TRBJ1-2	TGTGCCAGCAGTGATAGGCGGCAGGGGATTGGCTACACCTTC	CASSDRRQGIGYTF
.	TRBV19	.	TRBJ2-2	TGTGCCAGTAGTATCAGGTCGACAGTTCCCGGGGAGCTGTTTTTT	CASSIRSTVPGELFF
.	TRBV6-5	once	TRBJ2-3	TGTGCCAGCAGTTACGGGGGGGGCATGACAGATACGCAGTATTTT	CASSYGGGMTDTQYF
.	TRBV7-3	.	TRBJ2-5	TGTGCCAGCAGCTTGCGGTACCAAGAGACCCAGTACTTC	CASSLRYQETQYF
TRBD1	TRBV2	.	TRBJ1-2	TGTGCCAGCAGGGGGACAGGGGGTCTTGGCTACACCTTC	CASRGTGGLGYTF
.	TRBV5-1	.	TRBJ1-1	TGCGCCAGCAGCTCCCCACTGAGGGGCCGAGAGACTGAAGCTTTCTTT	CASSSPLRGRETEAFF
TRBD1	TRBV5-6	once	TRBJ2-1	TGTGCCAGCAGCATGGACAGGGGGCTCCGTTACAATGAGCAGTTCTTC	CASSMDRGLRYNEQFF
.	TRBV6-1	.	TRBJ2-7	TGTGCCAGCAGTGTGTGGGGCTACGAGCAGTACTTC	CASSVWGYEQYF
.	TRBV29-1	.	TRBJ1-2	TGCAGCGTGGGGGGGAGTACCTTAATCGGTGGCTACACCTTC	CSVGGSTLIGGYTF
.	TRBV6-6	.	TRBJ1-3	TGTGCCAGCGGTCGGCCCTCTGGAAACACCATATATTTT	CASGRPSGNTIYF
.	TRBV7-2	.	TRBJ1-5	TGTGCCAGCAGCTTAGTGGGGGGCGAACCCAATCAGCCCCAGCATTTT	CASSLVGGEPNQPQHF
TRBD2	TRBV7-8	.	TRBJ2-2	TGTGCCAGCAGCCCCCTAGCGGGATTGAACACCGGGGAGCTGTTTTTT	CASSPLAGLNTGELFF
TRBD2	TRBV7-9	.	TRBJ2-3	TGTGCCAGCAGCTACTTAGCGGGAGGCACAGATACGCAGTATTTT	CASSYLAGGTDTQYF
.	TRBV28	.	TRBJ1-5	TGTGCCAGCAGTTACAGTTATCAGCCCCAGCATTTT	CASSYSYQPQHF